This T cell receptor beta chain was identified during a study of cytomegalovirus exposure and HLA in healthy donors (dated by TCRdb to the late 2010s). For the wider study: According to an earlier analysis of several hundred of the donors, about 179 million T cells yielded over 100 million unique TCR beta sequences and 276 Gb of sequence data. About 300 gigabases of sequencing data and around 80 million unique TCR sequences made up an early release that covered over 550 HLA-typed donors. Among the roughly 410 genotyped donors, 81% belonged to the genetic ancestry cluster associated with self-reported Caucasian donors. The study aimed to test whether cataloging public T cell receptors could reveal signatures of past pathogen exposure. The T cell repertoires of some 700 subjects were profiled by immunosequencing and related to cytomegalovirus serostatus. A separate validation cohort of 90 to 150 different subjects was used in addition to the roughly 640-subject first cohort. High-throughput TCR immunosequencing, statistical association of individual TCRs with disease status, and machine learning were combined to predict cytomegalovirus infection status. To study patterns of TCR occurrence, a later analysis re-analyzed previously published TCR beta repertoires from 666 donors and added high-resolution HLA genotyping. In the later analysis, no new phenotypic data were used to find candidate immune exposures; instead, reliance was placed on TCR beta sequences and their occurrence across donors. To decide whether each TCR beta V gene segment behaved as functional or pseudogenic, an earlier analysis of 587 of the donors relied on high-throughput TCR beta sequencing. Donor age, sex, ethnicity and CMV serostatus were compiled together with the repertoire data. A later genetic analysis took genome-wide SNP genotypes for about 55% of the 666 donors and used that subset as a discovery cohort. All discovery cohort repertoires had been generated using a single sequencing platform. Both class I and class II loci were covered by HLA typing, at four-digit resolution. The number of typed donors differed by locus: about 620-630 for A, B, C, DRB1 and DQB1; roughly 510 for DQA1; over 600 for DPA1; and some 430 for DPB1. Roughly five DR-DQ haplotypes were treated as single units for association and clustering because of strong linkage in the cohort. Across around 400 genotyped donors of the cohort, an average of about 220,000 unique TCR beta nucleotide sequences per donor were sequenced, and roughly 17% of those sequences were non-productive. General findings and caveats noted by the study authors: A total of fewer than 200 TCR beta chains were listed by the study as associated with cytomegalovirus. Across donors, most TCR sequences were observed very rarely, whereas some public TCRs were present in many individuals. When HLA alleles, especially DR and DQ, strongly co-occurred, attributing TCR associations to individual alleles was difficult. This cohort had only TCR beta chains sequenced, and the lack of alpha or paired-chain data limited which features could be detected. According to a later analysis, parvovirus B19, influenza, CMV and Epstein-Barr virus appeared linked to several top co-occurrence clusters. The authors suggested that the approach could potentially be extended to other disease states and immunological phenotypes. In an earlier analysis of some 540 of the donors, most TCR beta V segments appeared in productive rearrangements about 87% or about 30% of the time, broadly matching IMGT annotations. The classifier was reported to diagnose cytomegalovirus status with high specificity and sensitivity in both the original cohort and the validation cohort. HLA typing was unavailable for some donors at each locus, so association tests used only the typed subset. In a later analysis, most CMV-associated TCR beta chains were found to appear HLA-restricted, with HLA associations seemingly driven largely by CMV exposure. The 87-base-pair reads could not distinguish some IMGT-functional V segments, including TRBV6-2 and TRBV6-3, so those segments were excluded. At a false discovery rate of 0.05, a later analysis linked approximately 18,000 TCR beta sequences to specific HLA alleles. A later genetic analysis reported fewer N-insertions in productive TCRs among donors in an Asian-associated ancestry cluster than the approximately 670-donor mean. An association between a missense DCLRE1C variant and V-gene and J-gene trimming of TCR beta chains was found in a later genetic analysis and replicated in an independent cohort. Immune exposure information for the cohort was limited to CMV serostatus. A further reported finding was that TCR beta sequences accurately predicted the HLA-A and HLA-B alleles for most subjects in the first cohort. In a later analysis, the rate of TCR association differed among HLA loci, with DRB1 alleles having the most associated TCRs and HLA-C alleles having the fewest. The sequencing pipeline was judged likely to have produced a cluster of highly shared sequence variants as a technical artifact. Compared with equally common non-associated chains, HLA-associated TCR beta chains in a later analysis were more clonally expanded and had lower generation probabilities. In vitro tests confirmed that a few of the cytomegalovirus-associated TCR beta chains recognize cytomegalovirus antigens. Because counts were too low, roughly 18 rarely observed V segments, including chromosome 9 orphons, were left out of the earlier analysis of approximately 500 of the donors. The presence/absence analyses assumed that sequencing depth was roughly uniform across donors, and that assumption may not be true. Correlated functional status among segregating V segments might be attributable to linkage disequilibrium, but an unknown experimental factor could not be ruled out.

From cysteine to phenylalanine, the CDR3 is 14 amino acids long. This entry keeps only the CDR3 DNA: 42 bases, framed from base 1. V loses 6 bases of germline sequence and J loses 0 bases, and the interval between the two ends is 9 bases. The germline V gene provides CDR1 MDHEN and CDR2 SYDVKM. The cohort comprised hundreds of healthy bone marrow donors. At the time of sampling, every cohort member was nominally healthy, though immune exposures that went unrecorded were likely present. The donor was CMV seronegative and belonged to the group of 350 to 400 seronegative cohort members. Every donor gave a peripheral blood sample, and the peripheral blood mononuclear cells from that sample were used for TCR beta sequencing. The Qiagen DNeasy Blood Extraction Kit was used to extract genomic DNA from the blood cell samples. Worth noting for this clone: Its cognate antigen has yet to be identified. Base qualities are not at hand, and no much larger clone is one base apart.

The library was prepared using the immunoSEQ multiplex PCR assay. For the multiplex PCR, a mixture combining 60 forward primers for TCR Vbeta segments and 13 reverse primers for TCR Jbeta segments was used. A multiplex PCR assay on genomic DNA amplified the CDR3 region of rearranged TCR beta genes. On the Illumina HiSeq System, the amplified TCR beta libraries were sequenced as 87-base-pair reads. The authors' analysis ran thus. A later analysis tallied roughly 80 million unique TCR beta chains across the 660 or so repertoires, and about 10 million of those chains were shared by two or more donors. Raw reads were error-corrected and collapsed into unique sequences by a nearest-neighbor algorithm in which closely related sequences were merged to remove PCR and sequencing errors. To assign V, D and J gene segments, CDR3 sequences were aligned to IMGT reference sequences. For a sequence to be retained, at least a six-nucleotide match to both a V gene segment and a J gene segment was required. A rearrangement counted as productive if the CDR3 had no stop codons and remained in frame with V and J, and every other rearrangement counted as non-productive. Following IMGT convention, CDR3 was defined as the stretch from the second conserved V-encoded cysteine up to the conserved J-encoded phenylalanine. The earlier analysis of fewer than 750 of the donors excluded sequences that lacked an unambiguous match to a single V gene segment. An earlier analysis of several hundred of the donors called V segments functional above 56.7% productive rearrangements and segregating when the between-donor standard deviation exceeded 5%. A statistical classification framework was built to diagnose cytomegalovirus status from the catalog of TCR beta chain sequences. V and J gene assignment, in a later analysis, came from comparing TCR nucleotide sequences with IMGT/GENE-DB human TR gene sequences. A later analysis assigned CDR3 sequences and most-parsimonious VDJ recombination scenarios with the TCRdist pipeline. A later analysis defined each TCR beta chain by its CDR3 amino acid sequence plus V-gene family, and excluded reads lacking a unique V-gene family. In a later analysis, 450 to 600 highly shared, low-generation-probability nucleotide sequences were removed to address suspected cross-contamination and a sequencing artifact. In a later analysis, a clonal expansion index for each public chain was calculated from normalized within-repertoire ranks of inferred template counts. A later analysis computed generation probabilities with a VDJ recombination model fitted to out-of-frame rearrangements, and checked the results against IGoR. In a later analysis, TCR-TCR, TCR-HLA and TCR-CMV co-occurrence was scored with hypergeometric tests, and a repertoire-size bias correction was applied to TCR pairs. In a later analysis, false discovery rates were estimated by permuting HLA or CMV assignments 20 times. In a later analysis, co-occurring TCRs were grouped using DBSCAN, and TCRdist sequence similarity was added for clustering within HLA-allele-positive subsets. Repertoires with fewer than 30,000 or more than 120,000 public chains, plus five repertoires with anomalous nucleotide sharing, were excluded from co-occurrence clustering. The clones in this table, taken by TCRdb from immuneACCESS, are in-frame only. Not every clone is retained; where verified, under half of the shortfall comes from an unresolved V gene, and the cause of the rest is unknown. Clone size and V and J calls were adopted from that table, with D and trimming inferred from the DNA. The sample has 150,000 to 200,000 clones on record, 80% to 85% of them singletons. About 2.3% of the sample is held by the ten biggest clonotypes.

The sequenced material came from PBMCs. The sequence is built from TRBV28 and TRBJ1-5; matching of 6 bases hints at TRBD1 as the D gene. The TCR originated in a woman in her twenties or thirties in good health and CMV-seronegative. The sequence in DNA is TGTGCCAGCAGGGGGGCTTATAGCAATCAGCCCCAGCATTTT. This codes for CASRGAYSNQPQHF.